This TCR beta chain was documented in a study of PD-1 blockade in classical Hodgkin lymphoma. Overall study results and limits: Reported findings placed baseline TCR diversity lower in newly diagnosed patients (compared with healthy donors). Diversity similar to that of newly diagnosed patients was seen at baseline in complete responders. Compared with baseline, CD4+ but not CD8+ TCR diversity had risen significantly by C4D1.

The data were produced by immunoSEQ multiplex PCR, yet TCRdb's version contains in-frame clones alone and is incomplete. The data hold approximately 21,000 clones, with approximately 74% observed a single time. CDR3 size: 15 residues. V was pared by 8 bases and J by 0 bases, with 13 bases between. Germline CDR1 reads MNHEY; CDR2 reads SVGAGI. Each and every patient relapsed after autologous stem cell transplantation, and patients got differing brentuximab vedotin exposure. As for this clone: Its antigen remains unknown.

V and J are TRBV6-5 and TRBJ2-2, with D unresolved. The sample consisted of peripheral blood mononuclear cells (PBMCs), taken at baseline. The TCR originated in a human donor with classical Hodgkin lymphoma. As DNA, the CDR3 is TGTGCCAGCCGCCCCGGCCGAGCGAACACCGGGGAGCTGTTTTTT. Translation: CASRPGRANTGELFF.